This T cell receptor beta chain derives from a study of PD-1 blockade in classical Hodgkin lymphoma. Looked up from germline, CDR1 is SGHDN and CDR2 is FVKESK. This CDR3 region has 16 residues. V was cut by 1 base and J by 8 bases, with 20 bases left in between. Profiling relied on immunoSEQ multiplex PCR, and the TCRdb table lists in-frame clones only, not all of them. Among 95,000 to 100,000 clones listed, roughly 91% were seen once. Each and every patient relapsed after autologous stem cell transplantation, and patients got differing brentuximab vedotin exposure. The sequences come from peripheral blood mononuclear cells (PBMCs), collected before the second cycle of nivolumab. This chain uses TRBV14 with TRBJ1-1; D remains unclear. This clonotype originated in a human donor with classical Hodgkin lymphoma. CDR3 sequence reads: CASSQVRRFLKLEAFF. Here the CDR3 DNA reads TGTGCCAGCAGCCAAGTACGGCGGTTCCTCAAGTTGGAAGCTTTCTTT.